These 9 T cell receptor beta chains were sequenced from one sample in a study of prognosis after radiotherapy for stage I lung cancer (dated by TCRdb to the early 2020s). Instrument on record: Illumina HiSeq 3000. Two rounds of multiplex PCR were used to amplify the TCR beta CDR3 region from genomic DNA. In the first PCR round, primers specific to each TRBV and TRBJ gene were used, and the primer sequences were filed in Chinese patent CN105087789A. TCRdb redid the processing of the public reads, applying fastp at Q25 and MiXCR, and retained in-frame beta chains. Rows with a matching CDR3 protein are joined into one entry that keeps the most common DNA and genes. The sample table lists fewer than 50,000 distinct CDR3 sequences, roughly a quarter of them with a count of one. In total, the top ten clones hold 20% to 30% of the sample. The specimen was PBMCs, collected before or after stereotactic body radiation therapy (not recorded which). The receptor set was obtained from a donor of 50 years or more with non-small cell lung cancer.

This clonotype was found many times. This chain connects TRBV6-1 to TRBJ1-6; 7 bases fit TRBD1. CDR3 length equals 17 residues. Germline lookup yields CDR1 MNHNS and CDR2 SASEGT. V was clipped by 3 bases and J by 7 bases; unmatched bases: 12. In DNA form, the CDR3 reads TGTGCCAGCAGTGACTACCTGGGGACAGTGGGAAATTCACCCCTCCACTTT. Protein: CASSDYLGTVGNSPLHF.

In the case of this clonotype: This clone may be a read error of a much larger clone one base away. This rearrangement joins TRBV28 to TRBJ1-1; 7 nucleotides match TRBD1. CDR1 is MDHEN and CDR2 is SYDVKM in the germline V gene. The CDR3 has 14 amino acids. The CDR3 region has the DNA TGTTCCAGCAGAGAGAACAGGGGGAACACTGAAGCTTTCTTT. It encodes CSSRENRGNTEAFF. Full variable domain (remainder filled in from reference TRBV28 and TRBJ1-1): DVKVTQSSRYLVKRTGEKVFLECVQDMDHENMFWYRQDPGLGLRLIYFSYDVKMKEKGDIPEGYSVSREKKERFSLILESASTNQTSMYLCSSRENRGNTEAFFGQGTRLTVV.

About this clonotype: Just one base apart from a much larger clone, this may be a read error. The rearrangement uses TRBV6-1 and TRBJ1-1; possibly TRBD1 for D (5 bases). Trimming removed 7 bases at V and 1 base at J, with 13 bases between. CDR1 and CDR2 (germline): MNHNS, SASEGT. This CDR3 contains 14 residues. CDR3 sequence reads: CASMASGGNTEAFF. The CDR3 bases are TGTGCCAGCATGGCCTCGGGGGGGAACACTGAAGCTTTCTTT.

About this clonotype itself: With a much larger clone just one base away, this may be a read error. The chain is built from TRBV5-1 and TRBJ2-2; a weak D match, TRBD2 (6 bases). Per the germline V gene, CDR1 is SGHRS and CDR2 is YFSETQ. Trimming pared 4 bases from V and 4 bases from J, leaving 17 bases between. The CDR3 extends over 16 amino acids. The CDR3 sequence: CASSTSTVGGTGELFF. The CDR3 nucleotides are TGCGCCAGCAGCACCTCGACAGTGGGGGGCACCGGGGAGCTGTTTTTT.

This clonotype is categorized as medium-sized (0.01 to 0.1%). The rearrangement joins TRBV6-2 or TRBV6-3 to TRBJ2-7, with D hard to call. The CDR3 has 12 amino acids. Trimming took off 0 bases at V and 7 bases at J, with 7 bases between the two ends. Looked up from germline, CDR1 is MNHEY and CDR2 is SVGEGT. The CDR3 protein is CASSYSAGEQYF. Written as DNA, the CDR3 is TGTGCCAGCAGTTACTCAGCTGGAGAGCAGTACTTC.

Notes on this clonotype: Germline is not matched at one junction end, which may reflect a read error. V and J are TRBV11-2 and TRBJ2-7, with a weak D call TRBD2 (6 bases). The CDR3 extends over 14 amino acids. Germline values: CDR1 SGHAT, CDR2 FQNNGV. The CDR3 reads CAGSPSGGSYEQYF. The CDR3 coding sequence is TGTGCCGGCAGCCCCTCCGGGGGTTCCTACGAGCAGTACTTC.

This clonotype was observed many times. The V gene is TRBV28, the J gene TRBJ2-7, with D possibly TRBD1 on 5 matching bases. This CDR3 is built from 14 residues. Trimming took 1 base from V and 6 from J, leaving 13 bases between them. Germline loops: CDR1 MDHEN, CDR2 SYDVKM. The CDR3 nucleotides read TGTGCCAGCAGTTTATTGACAGCGAGTCCCGAGCAGTACTTC. Protein product: CASSLLTASPEQYF.

This clonotype was found many times. This chain uses TRBV30 with TRBJ2-1, with D possibly TRBD2 on 5 matching bases. The V gene's germline CDR1 is GTSNPN and CDR2 SVGIG (reference sequence). The CDR3 totals 16 residues. V lost 2 bases, J lost 4 bases, and 18 bases lay in between. CDR3 sequence: CAWSPPGLTSYNEQFF. The CDR3 coding sequence is TGTGCCTGGAGTCCGCCCGGACTTACATCTTACAATGAGCAGTTCTTC.

This clonotype was detected ten times or more. The chain is built from TRBV3-1 and TRBJ1-4; TRBD1 is a possible D gene (5 bases). CDR3 size: 12 residues. V was shortened by 2 bases and J by 14 bases, with 12 bases between the two germline ends. Looked up from germline, CDR1 is LGHDT and CDR2 is YNNKEL (reference sequence). CDR3 protein: CASSQPPGRLFF. The CDR3 region has the DNA TGTGCCAGCAGCCAACCCCCAGGGCGGCTGTTTTTT. Looking up the rest from reference TRBV3-1 and TRBJ1-4 gives the full variable domain: DTAVSQTPKYLVTQMGNDKSIKCEQNLGHDTMYWYKQDSKKFLKIMFSYNNKELIINETVPNRFSPKSPDKAHLNLHINSLELGDSAVYFCASSQPPGRLFFGSGTQLSVL.